Listed here are 9 T cell receptor beta chains from one sample, sequenced in a study of tissue T cells after allogeneic stem cell transplantation. Clones were read by immunoSEQ multiplex PCR, and TCRdb kept only the in-frame ones, dropping some. Of about 24,000 clones in the sample, 73% were seen once. The material was tissue from the ileum, obtained at autopsy. The receptors come from a female donor of 60 years or more with lung cancer.

The chain combines TRBV7-9 with TRBJ1-2; D might be TRBD1 (6 bases). This CDR3 comprises 15 residues. Germline V gene sequence: CDR1 SEHNR, CDR2 FQNEAQ (reference sequence). Trimming took 2 bases from V and 1 from J, leaving 11 bases between them. The CDR3 reads CASSLRGGDNYGYTF. The CDR3 nucleotides read TGTGCCAGCAGCTTAAGGGGGGGAGATAACTATGGCTACACCTTC.

There are a few counts of this clone. The J gene is TRBJ2-7, the V gene TRBV7-9; no clear D gene. V dropped 2 bases and J dropped 4 bases, with 6 bases sitting between them. Germline-derived CDR1 and CDR2 are SEHNR and FQNEAQ (reference sequence). There are 12 residues in the CDR3. CDR3 in amino acids: CASSLRIYEQYF. CDR3 DNA: TGTGCCAGCAGCTTAAGAATATACGAGCAGTACTTC.

Only one count was recorded for this clone. The V and J genes are TRBV14 and TRBJ2-1, with unresolved D. This CDR3 has 12 amino acids. CDR1 is SGHDN, CDR2 FVKESK, per germline. The V gene lost 4 bases and the J gene lost 9 bases, with 10 bases spanning the gap. The CDR3 region is CASSLAVGEQFF. The CDR3 DNA is TGTGCCAGCAGCCTAGCAGTGGGTGAGCAGTTCTTC.

CDR3 protein: CASSVTGGGEQYF. The CDR3 bases are TGTGCCAGCAGTGTCACGGGAGGAGGCGAGCAGTACTTC. This chain links TRBV25-1 with TRBJ2-7; TRBD2 matches at 7 bases. Germline V CDR1 and CDR2: MGHDK, SYGVNS. The CDR3 totals 13 residues. The trim removed 4 bases at V and 6 bases at J, leaving 6 bases unmatched.

The chain carries TRBV19 and TRBJ2-1; the match to TRBD1 covers 7 bases. The CDR3 extends over 16 amino acids. V lost 3 bases, J lost 0 bases, and 5 bases stayed unmatched. Germline CDR1 LNHDA, CDR2 SQIVND (reference sequence). The CDR3 sequence is CASSIPGTASYNEQFF. The DNA of the CDR3 is TGTGCCAGTAGTATTCCCGGGACAGCCTCCTACAATGAGCAGTTCTTC.

The chain has TRBV10-1 and TRBJ1-1; the match to TRBD1 covers 8 bases. V was pared by 5 bases and J by 3 bases, with 5 bases of the junction left unmatched. The CDR3 is 14 amino acids. CDR1 WNHNN and CDR2 SYGVQD come from the germline V gene (reference sequence). CDR3 DNA sequence: TGCGCCAGCAGTTGGGGACAGGTCCACACTGAAGCTTTCTTT. Translated: CASSWGQVHTEAFF.

The chain joins TRBV2 to TRBJ2-5; no reliable D call. With 4 bases removed from V and 2 bases from J, the gap between germline ends came to 2 bases. Germline CDR1 SNHLY, CDR2 FYNNEI. The CDR3 has 11 residues. In DNA form, the CDR3 reads TGTGCCAGCAGTGTACAAGAGACCCAGTACTTC. This sequence encodes CASSVQETQYF.

This clone was seen only a few times. The J gene is TRBJ2-7, the V gene TRBV29-1; D is possibly TRBD1 or TRBD2 (7 bases each). Per the germline V gene, CDR1 is SQVTM and CDR2 is ANQGSEA. V gave up 4 bases and J gave up 3 bases, with 13 bases separating them. CDR3 length equals 13 residues. The CDR3 loop reads CSVVPRGGYEQYF. In DNA form, the CDR3 reads TGCAGCGTTGTCCCCAGGGGGGGCTACGAGCAGTACTTC.

V gene TRBV11-2 combines with J gene TRBJ2-7; maybe TRBD1 (5 bases). The CDR3 is 13 amino acids. The germline CDR1 and CDR2 sequences are SGHAT and FQNNGV. Trimming removed 1 base at V and 5 bases at J, with 9 bases between. For the CDR3, the DNA is TGTGCCAGCAGCTTAGGTTTAGGGGACGAGCAGTACTTC. Translating it yields CASSLGLGDEQYF.